One T cell receptor (beta chain) is described in this entry. The data belong to a study of blood T cell repertoires in COVID-19. In the study overall: Samples of COVID-19 (acute and convalescent) were obtained from the United States, Italy and Spain. Sources were T cells, B-cell-depleted T cells, or PBMCs; the material itself was cDNA or gDNA.

The CDR3 is 13 amino acids. V gave up 1 base and J gave up 5 bases, with 8 bases separating them. Germline V gene data show CDR1 as SSHAT and CDR2 as FNYEAQ (reference sequence). As processed by the authors: By means of reference gene primer amplification, nucleated cell counts were estimated. Assay: immunoSEQ multiplex PCR; the TCRdb copy retains only in-frame clones and omits some. V, J and clone size derive from that table, while D and trimming were established from the DNA sequence. This sample carries approximately 110,000 clones, 86% of them seen once, and the ten largest clones take almost 4.5%.

The sequenced material came from peripheral blood. This sequence was found in a man in his forties or fifties with acute or convalescent COVID-19. The rearrangement uses TRBV7-7 and TRBJ1-1; no clear D gene. CDR3 DNA: TGTGCCAGCAGCTTAGATGGTAGTACTGAAGCTTTCTTT. This gives the protein CASSLDGSTEAFF.